This T cell receptor (beta chain) comes out of a study of CD4 T cells in relation to SARS-CoV-2 and coronaviruses. Across the study: The HLA restriction of the shared crossreactive spike epitopes was mapped. Study-wide points: This crossreactivity analysis covered spike protein alone, no other viral proteins. In roughly 60% of donors, memory CD4+ clonotypes crossrecognized SARS-CoV-2 and at least one common cold coronavirus spike.

This CDR3 is built from 15 residues. V was cut by 2 bases and J by 1 base, with 12 bases left in between. Germline V CDR1 and CDR2: MNHEY, SMNVEV (reference sequence). Using immunoSEQ multiplex PCR, the repertoire was profiled, and TCRdb retains in-frame clones only, with some absent. The table records tens of thousands of clones, just over 90% of them present only once. Unexposed donor CD4+ T cells date from about 2011-2018, before the COVID-19 pandemic. Details on this clone: No antigen is known for it.

This chain uses TRBV27 with TRBJ2-7, with a weak D call TRBD1 (5 bases). Sequenced input: naive CD4+ T cells from PBMCs. As for subset: naive CD4+ T cells isolated by negative enrichment. The origin of this receptor is a human donor in good health. CDR3: CASSLGAGKSYEQYF. The CDR3, as DNA: TGTGCCAGCAGTTTAGGGGCAGGCAAATCCTACGAGCAGTACTTC.